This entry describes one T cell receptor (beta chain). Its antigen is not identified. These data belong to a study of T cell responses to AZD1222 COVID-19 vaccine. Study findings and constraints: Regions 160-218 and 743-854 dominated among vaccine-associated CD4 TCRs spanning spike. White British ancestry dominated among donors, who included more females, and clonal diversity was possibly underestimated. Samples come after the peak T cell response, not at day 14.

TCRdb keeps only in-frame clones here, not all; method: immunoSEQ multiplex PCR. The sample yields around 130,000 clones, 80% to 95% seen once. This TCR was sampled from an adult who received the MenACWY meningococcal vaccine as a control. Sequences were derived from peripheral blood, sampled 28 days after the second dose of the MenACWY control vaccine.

The CDR3 protein is CASSPGTETYNEQFF. The CDR3 DNA sequence: TGTGCCAGCAGCCCCGGGACAGAGACTTACAATGAGCAGTTCTTC. The rearrangement links TRBV28 to TRBJ2-1, with 7 bases fitting TRBD1. The germline gives CDR1 MDHEN, CDR2 SYDVKM. The V gene end was trimmed by 6 bases and the J gene end by 4 bases; junction bases not matched to a gene: 9. This CDR3 region has 15 residues.